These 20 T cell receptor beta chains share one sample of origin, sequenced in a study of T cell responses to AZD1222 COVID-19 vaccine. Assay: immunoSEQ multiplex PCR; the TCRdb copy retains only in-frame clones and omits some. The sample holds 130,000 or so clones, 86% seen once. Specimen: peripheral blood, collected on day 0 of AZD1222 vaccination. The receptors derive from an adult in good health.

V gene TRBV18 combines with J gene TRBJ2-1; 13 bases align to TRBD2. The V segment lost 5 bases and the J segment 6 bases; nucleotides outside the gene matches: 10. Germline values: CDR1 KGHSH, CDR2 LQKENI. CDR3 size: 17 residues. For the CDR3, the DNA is TGTGCCAGCTCAAGAGGACTAGCGGGAGAAAGGGTCAATGAGCAGTTCTTC. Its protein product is CASSRGLAGERVNEQFF. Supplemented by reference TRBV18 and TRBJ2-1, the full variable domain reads NAGVMQNPRHLVRRRGQEARLRCSPMKGHSHVYWYRQLPEEGLKFMVYLQKENIIDESGMPKERFSAEFPKEGPSILRIQQVVRGDSAAYFCASSRGLAGERVNEQFFGPGTRLTVL.

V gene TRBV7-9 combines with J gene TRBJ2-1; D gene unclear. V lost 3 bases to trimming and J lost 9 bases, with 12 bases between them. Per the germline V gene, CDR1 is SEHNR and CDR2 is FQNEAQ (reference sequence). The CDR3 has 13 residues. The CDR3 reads CASSFTSTGEQFF. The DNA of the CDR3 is TGTGCCAGCAGCTTTACCTCTACGGGTGAGCAGTTCTTC.

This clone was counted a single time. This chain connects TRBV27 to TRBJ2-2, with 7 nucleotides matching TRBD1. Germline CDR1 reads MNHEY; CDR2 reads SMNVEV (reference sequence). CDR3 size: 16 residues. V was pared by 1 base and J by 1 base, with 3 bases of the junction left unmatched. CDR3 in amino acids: CASSLLGTENTGELFF. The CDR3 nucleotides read TGTGCCAGCAGTTTATTAGGGACAGAGAACACCGGGGAGCTGTTTTTT.

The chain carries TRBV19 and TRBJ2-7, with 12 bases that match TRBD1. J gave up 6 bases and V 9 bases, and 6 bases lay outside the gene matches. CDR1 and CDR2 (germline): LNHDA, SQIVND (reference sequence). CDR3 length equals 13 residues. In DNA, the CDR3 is TGTGCCAGCACCGGGACAGGGGGCGGCGAGCAGTACTTC. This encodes CASTGTGGGEQYF.

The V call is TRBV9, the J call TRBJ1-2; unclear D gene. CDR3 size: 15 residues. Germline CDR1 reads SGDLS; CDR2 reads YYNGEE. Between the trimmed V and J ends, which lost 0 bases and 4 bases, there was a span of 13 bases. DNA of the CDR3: TGTGCCAGCAGCGTAGGGAACATGCTCTTCTATGGCTACACCTTC. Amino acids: CASSVGNMLFYGYTF.

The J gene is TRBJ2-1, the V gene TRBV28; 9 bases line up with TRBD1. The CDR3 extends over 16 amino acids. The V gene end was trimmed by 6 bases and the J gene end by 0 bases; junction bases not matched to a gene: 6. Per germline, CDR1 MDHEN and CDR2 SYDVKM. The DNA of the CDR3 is TGTGCCAGCAGAAACAGGGGGCTAGGCTCCTACAATGAGCAGTTCTTC. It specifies CASRNRGLGSYNEQFF. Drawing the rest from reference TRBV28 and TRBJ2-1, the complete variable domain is DVKVTQSSRYLVKRTGEKVFLECVQDMDHENMFWYRQDPGLGLRLIYFSYDVKMKEKGDIPEGYSVSREKKERFSLILESASTNQTSMYLCASRNRGLGSYNEQFFGPGTRLTVL.

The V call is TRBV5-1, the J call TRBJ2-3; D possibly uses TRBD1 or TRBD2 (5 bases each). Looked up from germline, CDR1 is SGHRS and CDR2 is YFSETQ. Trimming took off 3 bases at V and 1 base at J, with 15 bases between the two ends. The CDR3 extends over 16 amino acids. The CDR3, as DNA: TGCGCCAGCAGCTCCATAGGGGACCCACGCACAGATACGCAGTATTTT. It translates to CASSSIGDPRTDTQYF.

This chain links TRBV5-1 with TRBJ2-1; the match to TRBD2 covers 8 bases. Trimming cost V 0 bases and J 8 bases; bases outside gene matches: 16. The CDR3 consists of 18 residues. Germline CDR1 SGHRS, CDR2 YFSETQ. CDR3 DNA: TGCGCCAGCAGCTTGGTCGCGGGGGGACTAGGACTTACCGATGAGCAGTTCTTC. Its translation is CASSLVAGGLGLTDEQFF.

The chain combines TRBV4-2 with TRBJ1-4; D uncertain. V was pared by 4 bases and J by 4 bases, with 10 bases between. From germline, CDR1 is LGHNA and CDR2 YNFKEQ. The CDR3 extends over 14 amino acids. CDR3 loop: CASSLQALNEKLFF. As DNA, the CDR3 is TGTGCCAGCAGCCTCCAGGCACTTAATGAAAAACTGTTTTTT.

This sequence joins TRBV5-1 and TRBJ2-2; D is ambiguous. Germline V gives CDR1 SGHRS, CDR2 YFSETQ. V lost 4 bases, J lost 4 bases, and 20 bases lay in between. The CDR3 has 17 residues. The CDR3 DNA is TGCGCCAGCAGCCCCGGTCCTCTCCGCCGGCGCACCGGGGAGCTGTTTTTT. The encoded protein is CASSPGPLRRRTGELFF.

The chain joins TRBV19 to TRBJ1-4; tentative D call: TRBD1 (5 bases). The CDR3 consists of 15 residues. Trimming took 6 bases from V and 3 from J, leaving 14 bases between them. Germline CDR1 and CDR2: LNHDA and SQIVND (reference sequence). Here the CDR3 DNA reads TGTGCCAGTAGCCCCGACAGCCCTGCTAATGAAAAACTGTTTTTT. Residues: CASSPDSPANEKLFF.

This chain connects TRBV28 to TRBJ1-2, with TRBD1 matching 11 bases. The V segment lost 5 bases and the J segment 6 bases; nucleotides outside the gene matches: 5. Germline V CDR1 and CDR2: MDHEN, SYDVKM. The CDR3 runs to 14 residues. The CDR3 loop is CASSRDRGVHGYTF. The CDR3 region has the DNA TGTGCCAGCAGTCGGGACAGGGGGGTCCATGGCTACACCTTC.

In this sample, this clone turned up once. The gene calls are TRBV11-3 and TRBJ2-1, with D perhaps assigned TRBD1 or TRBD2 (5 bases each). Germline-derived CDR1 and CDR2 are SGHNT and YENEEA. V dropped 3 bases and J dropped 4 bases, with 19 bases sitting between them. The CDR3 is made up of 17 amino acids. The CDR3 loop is CASSLDPGPVPYNEQFF. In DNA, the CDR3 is TGTGCCAGCAGCTTGGACCCGGGACCGGTCCCTTACAATGAGCAGTTCTTC.

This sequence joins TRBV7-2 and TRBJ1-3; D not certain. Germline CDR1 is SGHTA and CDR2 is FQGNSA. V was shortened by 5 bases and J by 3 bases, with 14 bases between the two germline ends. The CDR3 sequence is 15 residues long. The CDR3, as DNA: TGTGCCAGCAGCCCTCAGTTAGGGAATGGAAACACCATATATTTT. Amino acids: CASSPQLGNGNTIYF.

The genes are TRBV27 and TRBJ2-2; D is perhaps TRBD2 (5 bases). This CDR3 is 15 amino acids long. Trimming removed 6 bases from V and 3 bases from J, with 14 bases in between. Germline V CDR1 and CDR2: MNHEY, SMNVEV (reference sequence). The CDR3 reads CASRSVRADTGELFF. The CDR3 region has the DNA TGTGCCAGCAGATCTGTGAGGGCGGACACCGGGGAGCTGTTTTTT.

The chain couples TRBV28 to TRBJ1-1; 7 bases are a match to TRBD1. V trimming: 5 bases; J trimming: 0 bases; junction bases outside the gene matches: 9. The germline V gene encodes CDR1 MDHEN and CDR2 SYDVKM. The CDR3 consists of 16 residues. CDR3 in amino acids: CASSTDRRGVNTEAFF. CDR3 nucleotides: TGTGCCAGCAGTACCGACCGCAGGGGGGTGAACACTGAAGCTTTCTTT.

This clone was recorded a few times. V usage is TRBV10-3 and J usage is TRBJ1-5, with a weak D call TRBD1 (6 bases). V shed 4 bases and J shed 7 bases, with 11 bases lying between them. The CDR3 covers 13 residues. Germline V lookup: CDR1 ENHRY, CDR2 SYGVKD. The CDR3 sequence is CAISGGARQPQHF. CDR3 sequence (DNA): TGTGCCATCAGTGGGGGGGCGCGACAGCCCCAGCATTTT.

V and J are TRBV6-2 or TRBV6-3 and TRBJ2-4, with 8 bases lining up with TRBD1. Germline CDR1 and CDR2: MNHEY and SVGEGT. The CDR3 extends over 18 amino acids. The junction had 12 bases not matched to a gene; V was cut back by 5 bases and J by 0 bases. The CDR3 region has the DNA TGTGCCAGCAGTCACCCGGGACAGGCGAACCGAGCCAAAAACATTCAGTACTTC. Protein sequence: CASSHPGQANRAKNIQYF.

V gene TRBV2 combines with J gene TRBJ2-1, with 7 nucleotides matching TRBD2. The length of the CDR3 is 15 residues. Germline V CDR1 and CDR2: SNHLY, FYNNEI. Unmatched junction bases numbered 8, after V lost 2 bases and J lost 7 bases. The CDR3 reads CASSEPSGNLNEQFF. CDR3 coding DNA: TGTGCCAGCAGTGAACCTAGCGGCAATCTTAATGAGCAGTTCTTC.

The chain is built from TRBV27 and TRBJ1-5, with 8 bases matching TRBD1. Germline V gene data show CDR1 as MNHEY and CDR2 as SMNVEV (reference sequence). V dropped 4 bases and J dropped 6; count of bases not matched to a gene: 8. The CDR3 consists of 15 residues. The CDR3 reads CASSSDAGGSQPQHF. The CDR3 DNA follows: TGTGCCAGCAGTTCCGACGCAGGGGGCAGTCAGCCCCAGCATTTT.